These 7 T cell receptor beta chains originate from one sample sequenced in a study of cytomegalovirus exposure and HLA in healthy donors. Amplification used 60 Vbeta primers and 13 Jbeta primers. The data were produced by immunoSEQ multiplex PCR, yet TCRdb's version contains in-frame clones alone and is incomplete. This table holds 90,000 to 150,000 clones, around 80% found once. The specimen was PBMCs. Receptors were obtained from a woman under 30 in good health and CMV-seronegative.

In this sample, this clone turned up once. The chain is built from TRBV5-6 and TRBJ2-5; TRBD2 aligns across 11 bases. This CDR3 has 18 residues. Germline V gene data show CDR1 as SGHDT and CDR2 as YYEEEE. V lost 4 bases to trimming and J lost 0 bases; unmatched junction nucleotides: 11. CDR3 loop: CASSPLGTSGKYQETQYF. The CDR3 nucleotides read TGTGCCAGCAGCCCCCTCGGGACTAGCGGAAAGTACCAAGAGACCCAGTACTTC.

This clone was seen a few times. The chain recombines TRBV19 with TRBJ1-1, with 9 bases aligning to TRBD1. The germline CDR1 and CDR2 sequences are LNHDA and SQIVND (reference sequence). Losses at the gene ends were 7 bases for V and 4 bases for J; bases not matched to a gene: 7. This CDR3 has 14 amino acids. The CDR3 here is CASMGQGSGTEAFF. The CDR3 DNA reads as TGTGCCAGTATGGGACAGGGATCGGGCACTGAAGCTTTCTTT.

Worth noting for this clone: An end of the junction differs from the germline gene, which may be a read error. The same CDR3 can be traced to other DNA sequences in this sample. The gene calls are TRBV7-9 and TRBJ1-6; TRBD1 matches at 9 bases. Germline lookup yields CDR1 SEHNR and CDR2 FQNEAQ (reference sequence). This CDR3 contains 14 residues. CDR3 region: CASSTGQGYSPLHF. The CDR3 DNA is TGTGCCAGCAGCACGGGACAGGGTTATTCACCCCTTCACTTT.

The V call is TRBV5-1, the J call TRBJ1-1, with D perhaps matching TRBD1 (6 bases). The CDR3 spans 16 residues. V was shortened by 1 base and J by 0 bases, with 13 bases between the two germline ends. Per germline, CDR1 SGHRS and CDR2 YFSETQ. The CDR3 sequence: CASSLQGPRLNTEAFF. CDR3 DNA: TGCGCCAGCAGCTTGCAGGGGCCCAGGTTGAACACTGAAGCTTTCTTT.

This clone was detected a few times. The CDR3 reads CASTRGPNTEAFF. The CDR3 DNA sequence: TGTGCCAGCACCCGAGGGCCGAACACTGAAGCTTTCTTT. The V gene is TRBV7-2, the J gene TRBJ1-1; no reliable D call. The CDR3 is 13 residues long. V was pared by 7 bases and J by 1 base, with 10 bases between. Germline V gene lookup returns CDR1 SGHTA and CDR2 FQGNSA.

The chain uses TRBV27 and TRBJ2-5; TRBD1 agrees at 10 bases. With the DNA end fitting TRBJ2-7 better, the J assignment may be wrong. The CDR3 consists of 17 residues. CDR1 MNHEY and CDR2 SMNVEV come from the germline V gene (reference sequence). CDR3 nucleotide sequence: TGTGCCAGCAGTCTACTAGGGGGGACAGGGGCAATCTACGAGCAGTACTTC. It codes for CASSLLGGTGAIYEQYF.

This clone was seen a few times. The chain joins TRBV7-5 to TRBJ2-5; TRBD2 reflects the table's D call only, with no check against the DNA. TRBV7-5 is a pseudogene segment. The length of the CDR3 is 16 residues. CDR3 loop: CVRSQGLAGGEETQYF. Written as DNA, the CDR3 is TGTGTCAGAAGCCAGGGGCTAGCGGGAGGGGAGGAGACCCAGTACTTC.